This T cell receptor (beta chain) was identified during a study of control samples from healthy donors and cancer patients. Libraries were prepared by immunoSEQ multiplex PCR; TCRdb keeps only in-frame clonotypes and omits some of them. The data include some 190,000 clones; the top ten clones carry roughly 2%. Trimming cost V 3 bases and J 4 bases, with 5 bases left between them. Germline CDR1 SGHRS, CDR2 YFSETQ. The CDR3 runs to 11 residues. This chain uses TRBV5-1 with TRBJ2-7; D unclear. Sample: blood. The sequence was collected from a woman in her twenties or thirties in good health. The DNA of the CDR3 is TGCGCCAGCAGCTCCATGTACGAGCAGTACTTC. It yields the protein CASSSMYEQYF.